This T cell receptor (beta chain) came from a study of cytomegalovirus exposure and HLA in healthy donors. Study-wide results and limits: Most TCR sequences proved rare, with some public TCRs found in many donors. Reported results showed that the classifier diagnosed cytomegalovirus status with high specificity and sensitivity.

The germline gives CDR1 LGHNA, CDR2 YNFKEQ. This CDR3 is built from 15 residues. Trimming left V 0 bases short and J 4 bases short, with 9 bases between. As for this clone: Its matching antigen is unknown.

PCR primers comprised 60 Vbeta and 13 Jbeta primers. Assay used: immunoSEQ multiplex PCR; TCRdb lists only in-frame clones, some missing. The top ten clones hold around 10% of a sample with roughly 150,000 clones, more than 60% of them seen once. This TCR was sampled from a young man in good health and CMV-seropositive. The material sequenced was PBMCs. This rearrangement joins TRBV4-2 to TRBJ1-4; D unresolved. CDR3: CASSQDLSRNEKLFF. The CDR3 nucleotides are TGTGCCAGCAGCCAAGATTTGAGCCGTAATGAAAAACTGTTTTTT.